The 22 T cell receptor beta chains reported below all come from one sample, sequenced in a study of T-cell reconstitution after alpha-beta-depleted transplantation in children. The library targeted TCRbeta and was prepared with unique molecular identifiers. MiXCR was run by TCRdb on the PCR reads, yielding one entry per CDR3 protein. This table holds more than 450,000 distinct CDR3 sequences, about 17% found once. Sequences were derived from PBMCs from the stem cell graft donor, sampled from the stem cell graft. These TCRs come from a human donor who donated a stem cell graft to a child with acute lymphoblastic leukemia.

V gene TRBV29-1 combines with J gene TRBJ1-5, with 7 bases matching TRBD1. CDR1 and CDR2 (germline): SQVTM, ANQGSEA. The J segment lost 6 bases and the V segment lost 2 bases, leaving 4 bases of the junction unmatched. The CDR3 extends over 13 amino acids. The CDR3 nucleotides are TGCAGCGTTGAATGGGCAGGGGGTCAGCCCCAGCATTTT. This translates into CSVEWAGGQPQHF.

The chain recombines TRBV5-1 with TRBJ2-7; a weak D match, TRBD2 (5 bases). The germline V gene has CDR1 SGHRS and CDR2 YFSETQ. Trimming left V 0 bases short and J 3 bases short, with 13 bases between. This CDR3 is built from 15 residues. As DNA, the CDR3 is TGCGCCAGCAGCTTGGAGGTCCTCGGGAACTACGAGCAGTACTTC. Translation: CASSLEVLGNYEQYF. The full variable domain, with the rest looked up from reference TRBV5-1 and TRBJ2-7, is KAGVTQTPRYLIKTRGQQVTLSCSPISGHRSVSWYQQTPGQGLQFLFEYFSETQRNKGNFPGRFSGRQFSNSRSEMNVSTLELGDSALYLCASSLEVLGNYEQYFGPGTRLTVT.

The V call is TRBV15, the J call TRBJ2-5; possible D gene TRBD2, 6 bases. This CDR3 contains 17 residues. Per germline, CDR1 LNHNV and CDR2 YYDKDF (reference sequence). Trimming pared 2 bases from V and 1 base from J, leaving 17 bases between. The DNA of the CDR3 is TGTGCCACCAGCAGACCCCGGGACTCACAGCGCCAAGAGACCCAGTACTTC. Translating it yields CATSRPRDSQRQETQYF.

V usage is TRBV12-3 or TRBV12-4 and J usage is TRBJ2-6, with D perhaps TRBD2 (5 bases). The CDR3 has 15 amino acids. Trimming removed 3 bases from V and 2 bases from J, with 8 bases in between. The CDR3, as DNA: TGTGCCAGCAGTTTCCCGGGGACTGGGGCCAACGTCCTGACTTTC. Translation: CASSFPGTGANVLTF.

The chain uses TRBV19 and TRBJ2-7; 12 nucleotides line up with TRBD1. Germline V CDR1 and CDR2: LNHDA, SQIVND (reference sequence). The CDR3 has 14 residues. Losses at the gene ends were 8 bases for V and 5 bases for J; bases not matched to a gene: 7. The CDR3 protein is CASGGQGAIHEQYF. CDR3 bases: TGTGCCAGTGGGGGACAGGGGGCGATCCACGAGCAGTACTTC.

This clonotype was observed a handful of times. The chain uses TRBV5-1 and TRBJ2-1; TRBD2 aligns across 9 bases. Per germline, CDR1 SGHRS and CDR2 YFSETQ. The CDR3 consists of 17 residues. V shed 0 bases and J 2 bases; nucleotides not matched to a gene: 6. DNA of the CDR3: TGCGCCAGCAGCTTGGGAGAGCGGGAGGTTGCCTACAATGAGCAGTTCTTC. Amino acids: CASSLGEREVAYNEQFF.

The CDR3 bases are TGTGCCAGCAGTCCTCGCCCCGGGACGGGAAATGAGCAGTTCTTC. It yields the protein CASSPRPGTGNEQFF. The rearrangement joins TRBV27 to TRBJ2-1; D may be TRBD1 or TRBD2 (5 bases each). Germline V gives CDR1 MNHEY, CDR2 SMNVEV (reference sequence). CDR3 length: 15 residues. Trimming cost V 5 bases and J 7 bases, with 18 bases left between them.

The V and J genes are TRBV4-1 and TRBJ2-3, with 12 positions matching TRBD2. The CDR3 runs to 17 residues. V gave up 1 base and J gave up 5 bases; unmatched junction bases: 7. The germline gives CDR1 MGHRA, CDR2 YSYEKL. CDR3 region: CASSQGGSLAGGDTQYF. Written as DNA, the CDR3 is TGCGCCAGCAGCCAAGGAGGGTCACTAGCGGGAGGAGATACGCAGTATTTT.

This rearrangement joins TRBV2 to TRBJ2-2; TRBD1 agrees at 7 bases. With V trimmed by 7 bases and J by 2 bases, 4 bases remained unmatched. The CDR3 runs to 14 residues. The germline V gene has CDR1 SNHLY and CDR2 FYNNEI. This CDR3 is CASKQGLNTGELFF. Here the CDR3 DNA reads TGTGCCAGCAAACAGGGGCTAAACACCGGGGAGCTGTTTTTT.

CDR3 sequence reads: CASSLRAGQPGANVLTF. The CDR3 nucleotides are TGTGCCAGCAGTTTAAGAGCGGGGCAGCCTGGGGCCAACGTCCTGACTTTC. The genes are TRBV12-3 or TRBV12-4 and TRBJ2-6, with 7 nucleotides matching TRBD2. This CDR3 contains 17 residues. J was trimmed by 2 bases and V by 2 bases; bases with no gene match: 6.

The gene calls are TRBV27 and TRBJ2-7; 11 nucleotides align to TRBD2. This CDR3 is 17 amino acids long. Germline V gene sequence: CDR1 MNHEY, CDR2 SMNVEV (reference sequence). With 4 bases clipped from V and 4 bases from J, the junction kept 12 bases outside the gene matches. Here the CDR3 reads CASSSSLTSGIYYEQYF. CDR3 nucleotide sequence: TGTGCCAGCAGTTCTTCTCTGACTAGCGGGATTTATTACGAGCAGTACTTC.

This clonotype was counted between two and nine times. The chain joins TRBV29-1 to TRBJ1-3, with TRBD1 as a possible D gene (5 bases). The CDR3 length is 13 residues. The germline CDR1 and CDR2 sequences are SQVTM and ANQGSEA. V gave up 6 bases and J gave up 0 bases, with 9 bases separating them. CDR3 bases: TGCAGCGTGGCCCAGGGCTCTGGAAACACCATATATTTT. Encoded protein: CSVAQGSGNTIYF. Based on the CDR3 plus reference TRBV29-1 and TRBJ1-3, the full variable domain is SAVISQKPSRDICQRGTSLTIQCQVDSQVTMMFWYRQQPGQSLTLIATANQGSEATYESGFVIDKFPISRPNLTFSTLTVSNMSPEDSSIYLCSVAQGSGNTIYFGEGSWLTVV.

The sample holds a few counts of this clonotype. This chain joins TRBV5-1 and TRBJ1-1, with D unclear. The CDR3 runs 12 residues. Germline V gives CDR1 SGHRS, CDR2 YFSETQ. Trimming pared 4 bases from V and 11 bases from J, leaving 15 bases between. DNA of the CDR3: TGCGCCAGCAGCGATTGGAGTCGTCTTGCTTTCTTT. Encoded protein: CASSDWSRLAFF.

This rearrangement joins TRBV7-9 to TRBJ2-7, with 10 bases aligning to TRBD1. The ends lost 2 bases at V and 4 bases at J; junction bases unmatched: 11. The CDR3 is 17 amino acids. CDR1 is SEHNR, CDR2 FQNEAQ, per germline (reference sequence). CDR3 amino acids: CASSLFHRDRGDYEQYF. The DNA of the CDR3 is TGTGCCAGCAGCTTATTCCACCGGGACAGGGGTGATTACGAGCAGTACTTC.

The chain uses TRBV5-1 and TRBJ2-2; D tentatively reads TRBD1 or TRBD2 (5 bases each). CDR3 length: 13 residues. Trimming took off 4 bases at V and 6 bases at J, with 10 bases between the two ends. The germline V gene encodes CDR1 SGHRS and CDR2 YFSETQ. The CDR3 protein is CASSRPGPGELFF. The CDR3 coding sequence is TGCGCCAGCAGCCGCCCGGGGCCCGGGGAGCTGTTTTTT.

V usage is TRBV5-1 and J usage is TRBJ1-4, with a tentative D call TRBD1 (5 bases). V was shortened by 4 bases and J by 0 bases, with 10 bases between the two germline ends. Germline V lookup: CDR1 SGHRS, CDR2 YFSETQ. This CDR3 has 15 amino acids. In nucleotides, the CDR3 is TGCGCCAGCAGCAACGGACACTCAACTAATGAAAAACTGTTTTTT. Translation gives CASSNGHSTNEKLFF. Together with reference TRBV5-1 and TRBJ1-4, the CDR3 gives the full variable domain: KAGVTQTPRYLIKTRGQQVTLSCSPISGHRSVSWYQQTPGQGLQFLFEYFSETQRNKGNFPGRFSGRQFSNSRSEMNVSTLELGDSALYLCASSNGHSTNEKLFFGSGTQLSVL.

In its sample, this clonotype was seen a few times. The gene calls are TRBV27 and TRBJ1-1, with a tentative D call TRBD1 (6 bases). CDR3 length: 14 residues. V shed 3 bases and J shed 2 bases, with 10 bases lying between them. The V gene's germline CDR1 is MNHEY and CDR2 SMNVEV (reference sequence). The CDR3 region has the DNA TGTGCCAGCAGTTTGTTGGGACATAACACTGAAGCTTTCTTT. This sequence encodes CASSLLGHNTEAFF.

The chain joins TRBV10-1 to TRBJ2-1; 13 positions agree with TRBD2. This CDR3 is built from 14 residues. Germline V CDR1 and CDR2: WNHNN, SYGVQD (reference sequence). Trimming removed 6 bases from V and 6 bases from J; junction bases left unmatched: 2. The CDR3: CASSTSGRANEQFF. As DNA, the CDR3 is TGCGCCAGCAGCACTAGCGGGAGGGCCAATGAGCAGTTCTTC.

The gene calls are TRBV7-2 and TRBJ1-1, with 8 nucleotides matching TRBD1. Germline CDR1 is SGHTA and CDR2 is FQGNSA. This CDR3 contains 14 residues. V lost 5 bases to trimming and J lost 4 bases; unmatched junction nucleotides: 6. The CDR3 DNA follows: TGTGCCAGCAGCGCTACAGGGGGTGCCACTGAAGCTTTCTTT. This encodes CASSATGGATEAFF. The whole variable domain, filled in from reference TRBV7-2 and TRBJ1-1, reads GAGVSQSPSNKVTEKGKDVELRCDPISGHTALYWYRQSLGQGLEFLIYFQGNSAPDKSGLPSDRFSAERTGGSVSTLTIQRTQQEDSAVYLCASSATGGATEAFFGQGTRLTVV.

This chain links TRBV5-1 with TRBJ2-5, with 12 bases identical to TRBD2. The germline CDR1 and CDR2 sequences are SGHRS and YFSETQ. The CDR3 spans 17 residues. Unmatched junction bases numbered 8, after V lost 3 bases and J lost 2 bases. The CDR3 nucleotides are TGCGCCAGCAGCTCCGGAGGACTAGCGGGGCTACAAGAGACCCAGTACTTC. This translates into CASSSGGLAGLQETQYF.

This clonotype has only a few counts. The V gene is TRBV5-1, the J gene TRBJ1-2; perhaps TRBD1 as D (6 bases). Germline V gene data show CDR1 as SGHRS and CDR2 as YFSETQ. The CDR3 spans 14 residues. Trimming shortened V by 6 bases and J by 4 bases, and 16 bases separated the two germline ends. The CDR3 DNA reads TGCGCCAGCACCCTAGAGGGGGGCGGCTATGGCTACACCTTC. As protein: CASTLEGGGYGYTF.

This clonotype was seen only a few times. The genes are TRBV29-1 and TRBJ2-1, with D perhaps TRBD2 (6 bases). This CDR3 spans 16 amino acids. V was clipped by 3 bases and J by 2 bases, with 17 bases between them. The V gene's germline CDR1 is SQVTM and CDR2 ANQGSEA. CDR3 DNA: TGCAGCGTTGATTCGGTAGCGGATCTCCCCTACAATGAGCAGTTCTTC. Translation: CSVDSVADLPYNEQFF.